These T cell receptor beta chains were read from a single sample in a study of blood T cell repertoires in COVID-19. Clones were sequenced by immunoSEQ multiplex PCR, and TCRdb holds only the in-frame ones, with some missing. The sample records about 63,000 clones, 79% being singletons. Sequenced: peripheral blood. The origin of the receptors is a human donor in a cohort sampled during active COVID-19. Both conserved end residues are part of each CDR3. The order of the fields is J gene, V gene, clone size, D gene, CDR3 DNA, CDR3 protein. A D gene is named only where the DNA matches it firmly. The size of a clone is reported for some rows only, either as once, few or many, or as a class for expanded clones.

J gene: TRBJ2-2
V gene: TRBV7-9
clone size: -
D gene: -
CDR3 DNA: TGTGCCAGCAGCTTCGGGCAGGGCCTGGCCTGGGAGCTGTTTTTT
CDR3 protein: CASSFGQGLAWELFF

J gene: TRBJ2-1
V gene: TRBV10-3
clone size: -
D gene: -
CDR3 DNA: TGTGCCATCAGTGGGGTGATGGCGGGTTCCTACAATGAGCAGTTCTTC
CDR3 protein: CAISGVMAGSYNEQFF

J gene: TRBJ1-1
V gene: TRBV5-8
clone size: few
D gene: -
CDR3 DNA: TGTGCCAGCAGCAGAGGACATAACACTGAAGCTTTCTTT
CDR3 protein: CASSRGHNTEAFF

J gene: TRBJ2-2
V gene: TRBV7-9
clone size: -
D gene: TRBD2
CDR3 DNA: TGTGCCAGCAGCTCGACTAGCGGGAGTGACACCGGGGAGCTGTTTTTT
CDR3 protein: CASSSTSGSDTGELFF

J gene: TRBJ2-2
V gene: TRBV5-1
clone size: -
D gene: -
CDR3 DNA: TGCGCCAGCAGCGCACATGTCACCGGGGAGCTGTTTTTT
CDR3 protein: CASSAHVTGELFF

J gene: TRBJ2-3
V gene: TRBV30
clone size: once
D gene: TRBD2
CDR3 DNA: TGTGCCTGGAGTCCGGGACTAAGCACAGATACGCAGTATTTT
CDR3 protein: CAWSPGLSTDTQYF

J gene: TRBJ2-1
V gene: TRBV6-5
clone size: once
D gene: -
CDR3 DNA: TGTGCCAGCAGGGAGACACGGATGAGGGAGTTCTTC
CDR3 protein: CASRETRMREFF

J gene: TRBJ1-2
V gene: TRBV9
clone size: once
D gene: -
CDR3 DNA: TGTGCCAGCAGCGTAACCCAGGGAAACTATGGCTACACCTTC
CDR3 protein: CASSVTQGNYGYTF

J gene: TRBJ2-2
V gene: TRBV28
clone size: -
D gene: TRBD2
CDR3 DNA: TGTGCCGGCCGGGGGGGTACCACCGCCGGGGAGCTGTTTTTT
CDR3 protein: CAGRGGTTAGELFF

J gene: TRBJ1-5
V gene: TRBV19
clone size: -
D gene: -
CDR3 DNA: TGTGCCAGTAGTGTTGGACAGAGAGTCGATCAGCCCCAGCATTTT
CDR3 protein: CASSVGQRVDQPQHF

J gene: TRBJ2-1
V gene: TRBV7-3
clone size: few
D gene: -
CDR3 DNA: TGTGCCAGCAGCTCGGACACCACAGGCAATGAGCAGTTCTTC
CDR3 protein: CASSSDTTGNEQFF

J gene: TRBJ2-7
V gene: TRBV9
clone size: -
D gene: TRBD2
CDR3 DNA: TGTGCCAGCAGCGTAGGTGAGATAGCGGGCTCCTACGAGCAGTACTTC
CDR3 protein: CASSVGEIAGSYEQYF

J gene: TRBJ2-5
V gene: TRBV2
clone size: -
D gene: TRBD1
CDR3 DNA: TGTGCCAGCACCCTACCGGGACAGGGGGAGACCCAGTACTTC
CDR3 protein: CASTLPGQGETQYF

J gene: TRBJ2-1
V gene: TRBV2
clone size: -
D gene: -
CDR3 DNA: TGTGCCAGCAGGGCCGACGCCAGGGGAATCCACTCAACCTACAATGAGCAGTTCTTC
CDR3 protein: CASRADARGIHSTYNEQFF